This T cell receptor beta chain was documented in a study of cytomegalovirus exposure and HLA in healthy donors. Broader study findings: An assumption of roughly uniform sequencing depth across donors underlay the presence/absence analyses.

Germline lookup yields CDR1 SNHLY and CDR2 FYNNEI. The CDR3 runs to 12 residues. V was cut by 3 bases and J by 6 bases, with 8 bases left in between. Worth noting for this clone: Its antigen is still unknown.

Primers for the PCR totalled 60 Vbeta and 13 Jbeta. Produced via immunoSEQ multiplex PCR; TCRdb's table is partial and in-frame only. The sample holds about 210,000 clones. Specimen: PBMCs. The receptor was derived from a woman in her thirties in good health and CMV-seropositive. This chain links TRBV2 with TRBJ1-1; D is possibly TRBD1 (6 bases). The CDR3 protein is CASSDRGPEAFF. In DNA, the CDR3 is TGTGCCAGCAGTGACAGGGGACCTGAAGCTTTCTTT.